These 23 T cell receptor beta chains came from one sample sequenced in a study of blood T cell repertoires in COVID-19. Libraries were prepared by immunoSEQ multiplex PCR; TCRdb keeps only in-frame clonotypes and omits some of them. The sample lists over 120,000 clones, 70% to 80% occurring once. The sample consisted of peripheral blood. The receptors here all came from an elderly woman with active or convalescent COVID-19.

V usage is TRBV5-1 and J usage is TRBJ1-1, with TRBD1 identical over 7 bases. Per the germline V gene, CDR1 is SGHRS and CDR2 is YFSETQ. The CDR3 runs to 14 residues. The ends lost 4 bases at V and 1 base at J; junction bases unmatched: 4. CDR3 sequence: CASSVQGRNTEAFF. The CDR3 nucleotides are TGCGCCAGCAGCGTACAGGGGCGGAACACTGAAGCTTTCTTT.

V is TRBV27 and J is TRBJ1-2; a weak D match, TRBD1 (5 bases). The CDR3 runs 13 residues. Germline values: CDR1 MNHEY, CDR2 SMNVEV (reference sequence). V dropped 10 bases and J dropped 2 bases, with 14 bases sitting between them. In DNA, the CDR3 is TGTGCCACACTAAGACCAGGGAACTATGGCTACACCTTC. This translates into CATLRPGNYGYTF.

This clone was observed a handful of times. The CDR3 DNA reads as TGTGCCAGTAGTATTGGGACAACCTACACTGAAGCTTTCTTT. Translation: CASSIGTTYTEAFF. This chain joins TRBV19 and TRBJ1-1; a weak D match, TRBD1 (6 bases). V lost 3 bases, J lost 3 bases, and 11 bases lay in between. The CDR3 is 14 residues long. Germline CDR1 LNHDA, CDR2 SQIVND (reference sequence).

This chain links TRBV10-2 with TRBJ2-1; D may be TRBD1 (5 bases). V dropped 5 bases and J dropped 8 bases, with 7 bases sitting between them. Per the germline V gene, CDR1 is WSHSY and CDR2 is SAAADI. CDR3 size: 11 residues. The CDR3 sequence: CASSPGYEQFF. The CDR3 bases are TGCGCCAGCAGTCCAGGGTATGAGCAGTTCTTC.

The rearrangement uses TRBV5-1 and TRBJ2-7; 9 nucleotides line up with TRBD1. V trimming: 3 bases; J trimming: 5 bases; junction bases outside the gene matches: 24. The CDR3 sequence is 20 residues long. The germline V gene has CDR1 SGHRS and CDR2 YFSETQ. The CDR3 region is CASSSPKTGGRGGYGNEQYF. The CDR3 coding sequence is TGCGCCAGCAGCTCCCCGAAGACAGGGGGACGTGGTGGGTATGGCAACGAGCAGTACTTC.

A few counts support this clone. J is TRBJ1-5 and V is TRBV6-2 or TRBV6-3; D is unresolved. Per germline, CDR1 MNHEY and CDR2 SVGEGT. Deletions cut 3 bases from V and 5 bases from J, with 5 bases between. This CDR3 is built from 12 residues. CDR3 protein: CASSYPYQPQHF. The CDR3, as DNA: TGTGCCAGCAGTTATCCCTATCAGCCCCAGCATTTT.

V gene TRBV6-2 or TRBV6-3 combines with J gene TRBJ2-3; 8 bases are a match to TRBD2. CDR1 and CDR2 (germline): MNHEY, SVGEGT. CDR3 length equals 16 residues. Trimming at V came to 2 bases and at J to 3 bases, leaving 7 bases not matched to a gene. CDR3 nucleotide sequence: TGTGCCAGCAGTTACGGGTCGGGGGGGGCAACAGATACGCAGTATTTT. This codes for CASSYGSGGATDTQYF.

The chain joins TRBV4-3 to TRBJ2-2; unclear D gene. The CDR3 spans 15 residues. Deletions cut 0 bases from V and 6 bases from J, with 11 bases between. Germline assignment: CDR1 LGHNA and CDR2 YSLEER. This chain's CDR3 is CASSQDFPSPGELFF. CDR3 nucleotides: TGCGCCAGCAGCCAAGATTTTCCCTCCCCCGGGGAGCTGTTTTTT.

The rearrangement joins TRBV7-6 to TRBJ2-7, with D perhaps TRBD2 (5 bases). The CDR3 contains 16 residues. Trimming left V 5 bases short and J 0 bases short, with 17 bases between. The germline V gene encodes CDR1 SGHVS and CDR2 FNYEAQ. CDR3 in amino acids: CASSRIPSGASYEQYF. CDR3 sequence (DNA): TGTGCCAGCAGCCGCATCCCAAGCGGAGCCTCCTACGAGCAGTACTTC.

The rearrangement uses TRBV2 and TRBJ2-3, with 8 bases lining up with TRBD2. Looked up from germline, CDR1 is SNHLY and CDR2 is FYNNEI. The V segment lost 3 bases and the J segment 3 bases; nucleotides outside the gene matches: 5. The CDR3 has 15 amino acids. The chain's CDR3 is CASSEVQRGTDTQYF. The DNA of the CDR3 is TGTGCCAGCAGTGAGGTGCAGCGGGGGACAGATACGCAGTATTTT.

The chain joins TRBV10-3 to TRBJ1-5; weak D call: TRBD1 (6 bases). The V and J ends lost 0 bases and 3 bases respectively, with 15 bases between them. The CDR3 runs to 17 residues. Germline V gene data show CDR1 as ENHRY and CDR2 as SYGVKD. CDR3 residues: CAISESPNREPNQPQHF. The CDR3 nucleotides are TGTGCCATCAGTGAGTCCCCTAACAGGGAGCCCAATCAGCCCCAGCATTTT.

V and J are TRBV18 and TRBJ2-3; a possible D gene is TRBD1 (5 bases). Germline CDR1 and CDR2: KGHSH and LQKENI. V was pared by 8 bases and J by 3 bases, with 12 bases between. The CDR3 length is 13 residues. CDR3 loop: CASAWTLTDTQYF. CDR3 coding DNA: TGTGCCAGCGCCTGGACATTAACAGATACGCAGTATTTT.

This clone has just a few counts. Here the CDR3 reads CASSFGTATSGANVLTF. DNA of the CDR3: TGCGCCAGCAGCTTCGGGACAGCGACCTCTGGGGCCAACGTCCTGACTTTC. The chain has TRBV5-1 and TRBJ2-6; 7 nucleotides line up with TRBD1. Trimming at V came to 2 bases and at J to 0 bases, leaving 5 bases not matched to a gene. The CDR3 has 17 residues. Germline V CDR1 and CDR2: SGHRS, YFSETQ.

V is TRBV2 and J is TRBJ1-2; D call uncertain. This CDR3 region has 16 residues. From germline, CDR1 is SNHLY and CDR2 FYNNEI. Trimming cost V 8 bases and J 4 bases, with 23 bases left between them. CDR3 nucleotides: TGTGCCAGCCAGGCTCACAGTTTTTCAGGTCCCTATGGCTACACCTTC. Its translation: CASQAHSFSGPYGYTF. Full variable domain (rest looked up from reference TRBV2 and TRBJ1-2): EPEVTQTPSHQVTQMGQEVILRCVPISNHLYFYWYRQILGQKVEFLVSFYNNEISEKSEIFDDQFSVERPDGSNFTLKIRSTKLEDSAMYFCASQAHSFSGPYGYTFGSGTRLTVV.

This chain links TRBV2 with TRBJ2-5, with a possible D match to TRBD1 (6 bases). CDR3 length: 13 amino acids. Germline V lookup: CDR1 SNHLY, CDR2 FYNNEI. Trimming stripped 6 bases from V and 5 bases from J, with 13 bases between. The CDR3 DNA sequence: TGTGCCAGCAGAGGGACAACAGGGGAGACCCAGTACTTC. It translates to CASRGTTGETQYF.

V gene TRBV7-6 combines with J gene TRBJ1-3; 7 bases match TRBD1. Germline V lookup: CDR1 SGHVS, CDR2 FNYEAQ. The V gene end was trimmed by 5 bases and the J gene end by 0 bases; junction bases not matched to a gene: 4. The CDR3 is made up of 15 amino acids. DNA of the CDR3: TGTGCCAGCAGCCCGGGACAGAGCTCTGGAAACACCATATATTTT. Protein product: CASSPGQSSGNTIYF.

This clone appeared a single time. This sequence joins TRBV6-4 and TRBJ1-2; TRBD1 matches 11 bases. J was trimmed by 6 bases and V by 0 bases; bases with no gene match: 6. The CDR3 has 16 residues. The germline V gene has CDR1 MRHNA and CDR2 SNTAGT. CDR3 in amino acids: CASSDSGTGGANGYTF. As DNA, the CDR3 is TGTGCCAGCAGTGACTCAGGGACAGGGGGGGCCAATGGCTACACCTTC.

There are a few counts of this clone. CDR3 nucleotides: TGTGCCAGTAGTATCGACAGGGTTAGCACAGATACGCAGTATTTT. Translated, it gives CASSIDRVSTDTQYF. The rearrangement joins TRBV19 to TRBJ2-3; 7 bases are shared with TRBD1. CDR3 length: 15 amino acids. Germline values: CDR1 LNHDA, CDR2 SQIVND (reference sequence). Losses at the gene ends were 3 bases for V and 0 bases for J; bases not matched to a gene: 3.

This chain links TRBV12-1 with TRBJ1-5; the DNA was not compared with TRBD1, the D call given in the table. TRBV12-1 is marked as a pseudogene. The CDR3 totals 16 residues. CDR3 sequence: CASSFAHRPMNQPQHF. The CDR3 coding sequence is TGTGCCAGCAGCTTTGCGCACAGGCCTATGAATCAGCCCCAGCATTTT.

The chain has TRBV11-2 and TRBJ1-1; TRBD1 matches at 7 bases. The CDR3 spans 14 residues. Unmatched junction bases numbered 6, after V lost 5 bases and J lost 3 bases. CDR1 and CDR2 (germline): SGHAT, FQNNGV. Here the CDR3 DNA reads TGTGCCAGCAGCGCTTTCCAGGGGGACACTGAAGCTTTCTTT. This codes for CASSAFQGDTEAFF.

This clone showed up just once. The rearrangement uses TRBV2 and TRBJ2-3, with 8 bases lining up with TRBD2. This CDR3 region has 14 residues. The V gene's germline CDR1 is SNHLY and CDR2 FYNNEI. With V trimmed by 4 bases and J by 7 bases, 7 bases remained unmatched. The CDR3 coding sequence is TGTGCCAGCAGTGGCGGACTAGCCTTAAATACGCAGTATTTT. Residues: CASSGGLALNTQYF. Supplemented by reference TRBV2 and TRBJ2-3, the full variable domain reads EPEVTQTPSHQVTQMGQEVILRCVPISNHLYFYWYRQILGQKVEFLVSFYNNEISEKSEIFDDQFSVERPDGSNFTLKIRSTKLEDSAMYFCASSGGLALNTQYFGPGTRLTVL.

V is TRBV7-9 and J is TRBJ2-2; D is perhaps TRBD2 (6 bases). Germline-derived CDR1 and CDR2 are SEHNR and FQNEAQ (reference sequence). This CDR3 has 13 amino acids. V dropped 7 bases and J dropped 5 bases, with 11 bases sitting between them. The CDR3 nucleotides read TGTGCCAGCATCCCCGGAGGGACCGGGGAGCTGTTTTTT. This translates into CASIPGGTGELFF.

The chain has TRBV5-5 and TRBJ1-1; D is unresolved. The CDR3 has 13 amino acids. Germline assignment: CDR1 SGHKS and CDR2 YYEKEE (reference sequence). Trimming stripped 5 bases from V and 5 bases from J, with 13 bases between. CDR3 loop: CASSYLTSTEAFF. CDR3 nucleotide sequence: TGTGCCAGCAGTTATCTCACTAGTACTGAAGCTTTCTTT.